This entry concerns a single TCR beta chain. Profiled with immunoSEQ multiplex PCR; TCRdb holds only in-frame clones, not every one. The table lists about 270,000 clones, 80% to 90% of them singletons, with roughly 0.99% in the top ten. Germline CDR1 is SQVTM and CDR2 is ANQGSEA. Trimming at V came to 6 bases and at J to 8 bases, leaving 9 bases not matched to a gene. CDR3 length equals 13 residues. The data stem from a study of cytomegalovirus exposure and HLA in healthy donors. This TCR derives from a woman aged 18-35 years in good health and CMV-seronegative. The sample taken for sequencing was PBMCs. J is TRBJ1-2 and V is TRBV29-1; TRBD1 matches at 10 bases. In nucleotides, the CDR3 is TGCAGCGTCACACCGGGACAGGGGCAAGGCTACACCTTC. This sequence encodes CSVTPGQGQGYTF.